These 13 T cell receptor beta chains came from one sample sequenced in a study of tumor and adjacent non-tumor tissue in lung cancer. A modified ARM-PCR protocol with three rounds of nested PCR amplified TCRbeta. In TCRdb, the multiplex PCR reads were re-called with MiXCR into one record per CDR3 protein. The sample yields 80,000 to 100,000 distinct CDR3 sequences, 75% to 85% seen once. RNA was extracted from bulk tissue without any cell sorting. More than 3 cm separated this lung sample from the edge of the tumor. What was sequenced was distant non-tumor lung tissue. These receptors were taken from a man aged 55 to 69 with small cell lung cancer.

This clonotype was picked up many times. The rearrangement joins TRBV28 to TRBJ1-2, with D possibly matching TRBD1 (6 bases). The ends were cut back, 6 bases at V and 4 bases at J, with 12 bases in the middle. Germline CDR1 reads MDHEN; CDR2 reads SYDVKM. There are 13 residues in the CDR3. This CDR3 reads CASRTGTLYGYTF. In DNA form, the CDR3 reads TGTGCCAGCAGAACCGGGACACTCTATGGCTACACCTTC.

To note about this clonotype: In this CDR3 the conserved last residue, phenylalanine or tryptophan, is missing, so a read error is likely. V gene TRBV11-3 combines with J gene TRBJ2-1; D gene unclear. This CDR3 spans 13 amino acids. V shed 2 bases and J shed 5 bases, with 7 bases lying between them. Germline values: CDR1 SGHNT, CDR2 YENEEA. For the CDR3, the DNA is TGTGCCAGCAGCTTATGCACTAACAATGAGCAGTTCTCC. Encoded protein: CASSLCTNNEQFS.

With respect to this clonotype: It is likely a read error, because the conserved phenylalanine at the end of the CDR3 is missing. The V gene is TRBV11-2, the J gene TRBJ2-1; TRBD1 is a possible D gene (5 bases). The germline V gene encodes CDR1 SGHAT and CDR2 FQNNGV. The CDR3 runs 17 residues. Deletions cut 1 base from V and 0 bases from J, with 13 bases between. The DNA of the CDR3 is TGTGCCAGCAGCTTAGTGACAGCCCCGGGCTCCTACAATGAGCAGTTCATC. Its translation: CASSLVTAPGSYNEQFI.

This clonotype was observed once. The chain couples TRBV6-5 to TRBJ1-4; no clear D. In germline, CDR1 is MNHEY, CDR2 SVGAGI. The CDR3 consists of 14 residues. CDR3 loop: CVSSYSYTNEKLFF. The CDR3 DNA reads as TGTGTCAGTAGTTACTCGTACACCAATGAAAAACTGTTTTTT.

In regard to this clonotype: Relative to the germline gene, one junction end is altered; a read error may explain this. The chain joins TRBV11-2 to TRBJ1-1, with a weak D call TRBD1 (5 bases). From germline, CDR1 is SGHAT and CDR2 FQNNGV. The CDR3 sequence is 12 residues long. The CDR3 DNA reads TGTGCCGGCAGCTTAGTCAGAGGGGAGGCATTCTTT. This encodes CAGSLVRGEAFF.

Ten or more counts support this clonotype. The V call is TRBV5-6, the J call TRBJ2-6; no clear D. The CDR3 has 15 residues. Germline-derived CDR1 and CDR2 are SGHDT and YYEEEE. Deletions cut 2 bases from V and 4 bases from J, with 10 bases between. DNA for the CDR3: TGTGCCAGCAGCTTAGACAATTCCGGGGCCAACGTCCTGACTTTC. This sequence encodes CASSLDNSGANVLTF. The complete variable domain, with remaining parts taken from reference TRBV5-6 and TRBJ2-6, reads DAGVTQSPTHLIKTRGQQVTLRCSPKSGHDTVSWYQQALGQGPQFIFQYYEEEERQRGNFPDRFSGHQFPNYSSELNVNALLLGDSALYLCASSLDNSGANVLTFGAGSRLTVL.

Regarding this clonotype: One end of the junction varies from germline; a read error may be responsible. The J gene is TRBJ2-7, the V gene TRBV29-1, with D tentatively TRBD2 (6 bases). Germline CDR1 reads SQVTM; CDR2 reads ANQGSEA. The CDR3 runs to 13 residues. The CDR3 nucleotides read TGTAGCGTTGGGGACTTTCCAACCTACGAGCCGTACTTC. Translated: CSVGDFPTYEPYF.

A note on this clonotype: No conserved phenylalanine or tryptophan ends this CDR3, so it is likely a read error. Because the CDR3's place on the DNA is in doubt, the DNA is left out and the CDR3 is given as listed by TCRdb. The V and J genes are TRBV29-1 and TRBJ1-1. The CDR3 is 13 residues long, counting both termini. CDR1 is SQVTM, CDR2 ANQGSEA, per germline. The CDR3 spells CSVKGPMSTEALL.

V gene TRBV20-1 combines with J gene TRBJ2-7; a weak D match, TRBD1 (5 bases). This CDR3 contains 15 residues. CDR1 is DFQATT, CDR2 SNEGSKA, per germline (reference sequence). The CDR3, as DNA: TGCAGCGGTATTCTGACAGTCGGTGGAAACTACGAGCAGTACTTC. This gives the protein CSGILTVGGNYEQYF.

In regard to this clonotype: An end of the junction differs from the germline gene, which may be a read error. The V call is TRBV4-2, the J call TRBJ2-2, with D tentatively TRBD2 (5 bases). The germline CDR1 and CDR2 sequences are LGHNA and YNFKEQ. This CDR3 region has 16 residues. CDR3 nucleotides: TGTGCCAGCAGCCAATATCTGAAGGCCAACGCCGGGGAGCTGTCTTTT. This codes for CASSQYLKANAGELSF.

Points on this clonotype: At one end, the junction sequence differs from germline, possibly due to a read error. The genes are TRBV4-1 and TRBJ2-7; no clear D. Looked up from germline, CDR1 is MGHRA and CDR2 is YSYEKL. This CDR3 has 14 amino acids. The CDR3: CSSSQVQSSYEQHF. Here the CDR3 DNA reads TGCTCCAGCAGCCAAGTACAGTCCTCCTACGAGCAGCACTTC.

As regards this clonotype: The CDR3 end shows no conserved phenylalanine or tryptophan, and so a read error is likely. The chain carries TRBV7-9 and TRBJ1-1; D is undetermined. The CDR3 runs to 13 residues. V dropped 3 bases and J dropped 1 base, with 6 bases sitting between them. CDR1 is SEHNR and CDR2 is FQNEAQ in the germline V gene (reference sequence). CDR3 sequence: CASSLEANTEAFS. The CDR3 region has the DNA TGTGCCAGCAGCTTGGAGGCGAACACTGAAGCTTTCTCT.

This rearrangement joins TRBV6-5 to TRBJ2-2; weak D call: TRBD2 (5 bases). V dropped 7 bases and J dropped 5 bases, with 17 bases sitting between them. Germline V gives CDR1 MNHEY, CDR2 SVGAGI. The CDR3 is 15 residues long. Here the CDR3 reads CASNYSNPGTGELFF. The CDR3 coding sequence is TGTGCCAGCAATTATTCGAATCCGGGGACCGGGGAGCTGTTTTTT.